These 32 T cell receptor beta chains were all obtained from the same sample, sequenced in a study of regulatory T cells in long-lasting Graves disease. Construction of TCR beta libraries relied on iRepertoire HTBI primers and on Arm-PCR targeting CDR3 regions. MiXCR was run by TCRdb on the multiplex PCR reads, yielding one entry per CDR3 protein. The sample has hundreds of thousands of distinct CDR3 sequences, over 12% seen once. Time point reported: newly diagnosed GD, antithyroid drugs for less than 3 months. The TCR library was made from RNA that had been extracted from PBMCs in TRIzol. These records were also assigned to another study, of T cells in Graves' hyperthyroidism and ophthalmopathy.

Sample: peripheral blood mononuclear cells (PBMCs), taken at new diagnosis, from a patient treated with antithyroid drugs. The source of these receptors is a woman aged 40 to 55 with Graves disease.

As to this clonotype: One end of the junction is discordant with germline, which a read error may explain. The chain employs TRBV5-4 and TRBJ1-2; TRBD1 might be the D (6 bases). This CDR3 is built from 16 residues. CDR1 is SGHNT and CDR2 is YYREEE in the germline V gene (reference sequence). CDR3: CASGFPGGHNNYGYTF. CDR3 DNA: TGTGCCAGCGGCTTTCCGGGGGGACATAATAACTATGGCTACACCTTC.

CDR3 residues: CASRPGLGTGELFF. DNA for the CDR3: TGTGCCAGTAGGCCGGGACTAGGGACCGGGGAGCTGTTTTTT. The rearrangement links TRBV19 to TRBJ2-2; 8 nucleotides match TRBD2. The J segment lost 5 bases and the V segment lost 6 bases, leaving 5 bases of the junction unmatched. The germline V gene encodes CDR1 LNHDA and CDR2 SQIVND (reference sequence). The CDR3 consists of 14 residues.

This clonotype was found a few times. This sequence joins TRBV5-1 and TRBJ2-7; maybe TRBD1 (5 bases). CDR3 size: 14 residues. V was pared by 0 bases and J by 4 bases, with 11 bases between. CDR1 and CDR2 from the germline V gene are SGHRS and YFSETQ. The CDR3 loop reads CASSLDRPGYEQYF. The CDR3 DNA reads TGCGCCAGCAGCTTGGACAGGCCGGGTTACGAGCAGTACTTC.

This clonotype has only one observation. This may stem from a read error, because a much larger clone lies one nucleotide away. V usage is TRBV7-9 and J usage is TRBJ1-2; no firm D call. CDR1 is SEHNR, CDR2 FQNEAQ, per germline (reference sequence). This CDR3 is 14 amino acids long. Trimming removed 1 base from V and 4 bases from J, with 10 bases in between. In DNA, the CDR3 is TGTGCCAGCAGCTTAGGAGGCAGCCGCTATGGCTACACCTTC. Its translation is CASSLGGSRYGYTF.

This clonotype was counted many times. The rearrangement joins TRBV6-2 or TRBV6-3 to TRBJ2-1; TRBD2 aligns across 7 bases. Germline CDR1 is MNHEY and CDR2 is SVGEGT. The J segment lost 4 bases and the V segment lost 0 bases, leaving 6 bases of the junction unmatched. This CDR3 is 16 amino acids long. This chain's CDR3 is CASSYSRAGLYNEQFF. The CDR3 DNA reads TGTGCCAGCAGTTACTCGAGAGCGGGGTTATACAATGAGCAGTTCTTC.

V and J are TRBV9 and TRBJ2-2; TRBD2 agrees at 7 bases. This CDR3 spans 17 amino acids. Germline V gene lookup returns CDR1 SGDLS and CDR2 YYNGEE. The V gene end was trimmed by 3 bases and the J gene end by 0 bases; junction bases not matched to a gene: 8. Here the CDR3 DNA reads TGTGCCAGCAGCGAAACTGCTAGCGGACCGAACACCGGGGAGCTGTTTTTT. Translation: CASSETASGPNTGELFF. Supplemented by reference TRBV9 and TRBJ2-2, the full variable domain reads DSGVTQTPKHLITATGQRVTLRCSPRSGDLSVYWYQQSLDQGLQFLIQYYNGEERAKGNILERFSAQQFPDLHSELNLSSLELGDSALYFCASSETASGPNTGELFFGEGSRLTVL.

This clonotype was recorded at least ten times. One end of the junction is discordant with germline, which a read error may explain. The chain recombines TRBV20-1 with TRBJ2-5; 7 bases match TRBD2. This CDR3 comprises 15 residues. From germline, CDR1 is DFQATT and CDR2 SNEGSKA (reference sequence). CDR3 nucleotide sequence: TGCAGTGCCAGAGTTGGGGGGGAGGCCCAAGAGACCCAGTACTTC. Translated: CSARVGGEAQETQYF.

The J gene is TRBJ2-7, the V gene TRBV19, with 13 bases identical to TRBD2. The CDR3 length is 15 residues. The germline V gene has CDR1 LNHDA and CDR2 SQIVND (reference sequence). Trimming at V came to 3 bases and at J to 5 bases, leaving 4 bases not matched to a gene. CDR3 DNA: TGTGCCAGTAGTATCTCCGGACTAGCGGGAGACGAGCAGTACTTC. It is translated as CASSISGLAGDEQYF.

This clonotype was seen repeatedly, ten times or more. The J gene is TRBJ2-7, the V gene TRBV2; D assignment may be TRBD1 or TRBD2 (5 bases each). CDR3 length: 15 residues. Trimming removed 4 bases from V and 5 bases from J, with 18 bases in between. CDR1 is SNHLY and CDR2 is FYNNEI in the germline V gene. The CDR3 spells CASSGDLGDFNEQYF. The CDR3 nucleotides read TGTGCCAGCAGTGGGGACCTTGGGGATTTCAACGAGCAGTACTTC. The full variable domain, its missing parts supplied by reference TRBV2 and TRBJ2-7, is EPEVTQTPSHQVTQMGQEVILRCVPISNHLYFYWYRQILGQKVEFLVSFYNNEISEKSEIFDDQFSVERPDGSNFTLKIRSTKLEDSAMYFCASSGDLGDFNEQYFGPGTRLTVT.

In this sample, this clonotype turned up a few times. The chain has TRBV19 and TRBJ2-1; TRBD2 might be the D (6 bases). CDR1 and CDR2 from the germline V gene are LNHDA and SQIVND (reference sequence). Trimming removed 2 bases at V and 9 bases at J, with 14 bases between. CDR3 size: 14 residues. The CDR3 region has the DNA TGTGCCAGTAGTATAAGCGGGCAGACGGTTGAGCAGTTCTTC. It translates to CASSISGQTVEQFF.

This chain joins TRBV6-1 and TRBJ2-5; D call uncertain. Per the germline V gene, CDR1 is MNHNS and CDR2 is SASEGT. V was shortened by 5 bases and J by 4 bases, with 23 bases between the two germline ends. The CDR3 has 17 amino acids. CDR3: CASSRTVRSKVAETQYF. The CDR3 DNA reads TGTGCCAGCAGTCGAACTGTTAGAAGCAAGGTTGCAGAGACCCAGTACTTC.

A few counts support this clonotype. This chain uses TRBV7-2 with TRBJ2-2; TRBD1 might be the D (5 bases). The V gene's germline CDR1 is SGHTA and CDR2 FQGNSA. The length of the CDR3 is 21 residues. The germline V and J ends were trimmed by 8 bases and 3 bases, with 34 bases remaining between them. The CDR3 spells CASDFRTALSTRGQDTGELFF. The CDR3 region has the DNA TGTGCCAGCGACTTCCGCACAGCCCTCTCAACAAGGGGTCAGGACACCGGGGAGCTGTTTTTT.

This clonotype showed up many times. CDR3 amino acids: CASSRPGVDTEAFF. As DNA, the CDR3 is TGTGCCAGCAGCAGGCCGGGAGTAGACACTGAAGCTTTCTTT. The chain carries TRBV11-3 and TRBJ1-1; D gene ambiguous. V was shortened by 5 bases and J by 3 bases, with 13 bases between the two germline ends. This CDR3 contains 14 residues. Looked up from germline, CDR1 is SGHNT and CDR2 is YENEEA.

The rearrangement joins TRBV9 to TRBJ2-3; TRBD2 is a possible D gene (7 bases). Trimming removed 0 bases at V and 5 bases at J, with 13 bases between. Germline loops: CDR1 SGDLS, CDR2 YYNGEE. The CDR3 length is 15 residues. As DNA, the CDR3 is TGTGCCAGCAGCGTAGAAGGGCGGGGGCTAGATACGCAGTATTTT. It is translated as CASSVEGRGLDTQYF.

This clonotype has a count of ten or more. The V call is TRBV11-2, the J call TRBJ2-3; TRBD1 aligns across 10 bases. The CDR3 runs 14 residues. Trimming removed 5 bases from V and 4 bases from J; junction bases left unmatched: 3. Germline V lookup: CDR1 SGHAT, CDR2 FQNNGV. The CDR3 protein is CASSQGQGPDTQYF. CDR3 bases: TGTGCCAGCAGCCAGGGACAGGGGCCAGATACGCAGTATTTT. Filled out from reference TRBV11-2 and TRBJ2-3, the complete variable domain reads EAGVAQSPRYKIIEKRQSVAFWCNPISGHATLYWYQQILGQGPKLLIQFQNNGVVDDSQLPKDRFSAERLKGVDSTLKIQPAKLEDSAVYLCASSQGQGPDTQYFGPGTRLTVL.

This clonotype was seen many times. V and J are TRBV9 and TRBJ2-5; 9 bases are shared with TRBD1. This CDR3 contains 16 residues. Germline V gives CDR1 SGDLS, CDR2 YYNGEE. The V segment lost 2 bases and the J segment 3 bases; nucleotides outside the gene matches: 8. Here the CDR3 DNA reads TGTGCCAGCAGCGTGGGAGCCGGGACAGGGAAAGAGACCCAGTACTTC. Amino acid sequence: CASSVGAGTGKETQYF.

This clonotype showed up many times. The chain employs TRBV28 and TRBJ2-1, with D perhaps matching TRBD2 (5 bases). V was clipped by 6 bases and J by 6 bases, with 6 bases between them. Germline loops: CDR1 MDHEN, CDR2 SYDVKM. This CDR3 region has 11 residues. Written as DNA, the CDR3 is TGTGCCAGCAGACTAGGCAATGAGCAGTTCTTC. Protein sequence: CASRLGNEQFF.

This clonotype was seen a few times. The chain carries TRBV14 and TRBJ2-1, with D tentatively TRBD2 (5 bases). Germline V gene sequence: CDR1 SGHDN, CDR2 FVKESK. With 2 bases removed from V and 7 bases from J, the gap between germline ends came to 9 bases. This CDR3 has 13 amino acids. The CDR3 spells CASSQYEGNEQFF. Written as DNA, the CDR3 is TGTGCCAGCAGCCAATATGAGGGAAATGAGCAGTTCTTC.

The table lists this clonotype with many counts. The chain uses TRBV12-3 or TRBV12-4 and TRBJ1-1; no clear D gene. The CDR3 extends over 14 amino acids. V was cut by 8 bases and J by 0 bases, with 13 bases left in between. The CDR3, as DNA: TGTGCCAGCGTGTCCGCCAGGATGAACACTGAAGCTTTCTTT. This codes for CASVSARMNTEAFF.

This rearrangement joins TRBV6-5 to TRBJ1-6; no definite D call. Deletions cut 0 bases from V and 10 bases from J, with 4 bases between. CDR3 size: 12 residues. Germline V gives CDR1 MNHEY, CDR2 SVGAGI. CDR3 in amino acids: CASSYSESPLHF. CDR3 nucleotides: TGTGCCAGCAGTTACTCAGAATCACCCCTCCACTTT.

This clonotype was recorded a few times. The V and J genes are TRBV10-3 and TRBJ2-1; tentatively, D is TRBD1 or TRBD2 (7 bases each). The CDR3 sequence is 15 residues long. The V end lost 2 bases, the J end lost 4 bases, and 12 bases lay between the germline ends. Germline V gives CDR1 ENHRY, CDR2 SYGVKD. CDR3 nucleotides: TGTGCCATCAGTGAGAGGGAGGGGGCATACAATGAGCAGTTCTTC. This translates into CAISEREGAYNEQFF.

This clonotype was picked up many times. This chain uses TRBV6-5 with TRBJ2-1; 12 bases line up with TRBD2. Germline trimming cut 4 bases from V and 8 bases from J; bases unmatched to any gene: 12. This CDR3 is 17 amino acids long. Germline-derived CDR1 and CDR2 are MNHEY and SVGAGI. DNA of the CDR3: TGTGCCAGCAGTTTCCGACTAGCGGGAGCCTCCCTCGATGAGCAGTTCTTC. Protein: CASSFRLAGASLDEQFF.

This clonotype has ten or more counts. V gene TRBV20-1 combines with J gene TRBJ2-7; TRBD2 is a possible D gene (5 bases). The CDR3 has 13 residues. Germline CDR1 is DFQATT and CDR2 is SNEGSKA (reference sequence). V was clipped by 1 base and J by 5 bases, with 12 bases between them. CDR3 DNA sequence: TGCAGTGCTAGAGTACCGGGGATAAACGAGCAGTACTTC. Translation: CSARVPGINEQYF.

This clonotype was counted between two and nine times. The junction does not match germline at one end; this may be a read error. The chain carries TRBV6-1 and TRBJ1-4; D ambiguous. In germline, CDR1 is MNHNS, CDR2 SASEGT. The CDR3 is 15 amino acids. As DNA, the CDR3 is TGTACCAGCAAGAGGACTCCTGCCTCCAATGAAAAACTGTTTTTT. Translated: CTSKRTPASNEKLFF.

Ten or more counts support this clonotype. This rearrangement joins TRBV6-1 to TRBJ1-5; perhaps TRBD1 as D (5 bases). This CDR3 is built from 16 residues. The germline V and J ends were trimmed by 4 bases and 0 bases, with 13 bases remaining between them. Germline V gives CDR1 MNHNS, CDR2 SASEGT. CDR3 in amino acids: CASSAYLTVSNQPQHF. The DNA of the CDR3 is TGTGCCAGCAGTGCCTACCTGACAGTTAGCAATCAGCCCCAGCATTTT.

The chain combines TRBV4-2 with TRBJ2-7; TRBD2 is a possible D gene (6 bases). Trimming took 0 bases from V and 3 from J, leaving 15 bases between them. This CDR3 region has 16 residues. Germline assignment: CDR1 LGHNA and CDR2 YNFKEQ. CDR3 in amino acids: CASSQDRSGRHYEQYF. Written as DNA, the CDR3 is TGTGCCAGCAGCCAAGATCGCTCGGGGAGGCACTACGAGCAGTACTTC.

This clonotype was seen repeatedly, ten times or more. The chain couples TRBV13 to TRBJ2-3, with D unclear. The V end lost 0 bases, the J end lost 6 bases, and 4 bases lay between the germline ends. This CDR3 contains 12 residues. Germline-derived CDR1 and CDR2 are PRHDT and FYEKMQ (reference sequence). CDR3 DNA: TGTGCCAGCAGCTTAGGTTGGGATACGCAGTATTTT. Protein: CASSLGWDTQYF.

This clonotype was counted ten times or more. CDR3: CAWSVLGPSGELFF. The CDR3 DNA is TGTGCCTGGAGTGTATTGGGGCCGAGCGGGGAGCTGTTTTTT. This chain links TRBV30 with TRBJ2-2, with D maybe TRBD1 (5 bases). Germline lookup yields CDR1 GTSNPN and CDR2 SVGIG (reference sequence). CDR3 length: 14 amino acids. V lost 0 bases to trimming and J lost 7 bases, with 12 bases between them.

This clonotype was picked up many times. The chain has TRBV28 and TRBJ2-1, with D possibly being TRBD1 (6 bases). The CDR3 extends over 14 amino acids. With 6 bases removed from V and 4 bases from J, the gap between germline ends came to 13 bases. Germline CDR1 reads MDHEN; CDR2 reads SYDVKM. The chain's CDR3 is CASRVGQGYNEQFF. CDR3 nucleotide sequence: TGTGCCAGCAGAGTCGGGCAGGGGTACAATGAGCAGTTCTTC.

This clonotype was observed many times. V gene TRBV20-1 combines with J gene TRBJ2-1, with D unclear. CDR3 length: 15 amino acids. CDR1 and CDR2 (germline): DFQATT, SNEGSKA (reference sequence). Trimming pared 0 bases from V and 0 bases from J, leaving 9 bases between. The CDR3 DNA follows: TGCAGTGCTAGAGATATAAGCGTCTCCTACAATGAGCAGTTCTTC. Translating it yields CSARDISVSYNEQFF.

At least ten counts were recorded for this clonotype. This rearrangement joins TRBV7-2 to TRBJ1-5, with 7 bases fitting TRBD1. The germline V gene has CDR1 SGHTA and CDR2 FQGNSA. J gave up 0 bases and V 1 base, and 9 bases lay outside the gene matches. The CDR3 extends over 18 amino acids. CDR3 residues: CASSLGGLGGDSNQPQHF. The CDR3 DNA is TGTGCCAGCAGCTTAGGAGGGCTAGGGGGCGATAGCAATCAGCCCCAGCATTTT.

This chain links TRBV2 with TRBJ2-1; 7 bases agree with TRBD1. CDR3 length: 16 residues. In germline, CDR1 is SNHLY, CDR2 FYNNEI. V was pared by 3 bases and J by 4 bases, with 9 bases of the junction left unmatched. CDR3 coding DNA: TGTGCCAGCAGTGACGGAGGCAGGGGGACATACAATGAGCAGTTCTTC. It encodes CASSDGGRGTYNEQFF. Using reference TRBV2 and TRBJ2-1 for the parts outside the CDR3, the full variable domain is EPEVTQTPSHQVTQMGQEVILRCVPISNHLYFYWYRQILGQKVEFLVSFYNNEISEKSEIFDDQFSVERPDGSNFTLKIRSTKLEDSAMYFCASSDGGRGTYNEQFFGPGTRLTVL.